The 9 T cell receptor beta chains presented below share a single source sample, sequenced in a study of OX40 agonist ivuxolimab in advanced cancers. The repertoire was sequenced with immunoSEQ multiplex PCR; TCRdb's copy has only in-frame clones and lacks some. This sample has 80,000 or so clones, with about 85% found just once. This sample comprised CD4+ or CD8+ T cells sorted from blood, obtained in a trial of the OX40 agonist ivuxolimab. These receptors all stem from an adult with an advanced solid tumor such as melanoma, head and neck, liver or kidney cancer.

The chain carries TRBV27 and TRBJ2-7, with D unclear. The germline V gene encodes CDR1 MNHEY and CDR2 SMNVEV (reference sequence). This CDR3 spans 13 amino acids. Between the trimmed V and J ends, which lost 3 bases and 2 bases, there was a span of 8 bases. The CDR3 nucleotides read TGTGCCAGCAGTTTTGGAGCGCCCTACGAGCAGTACTTC. It specifies CASSFGAPYEQYF.

About this clone itself: The junction differs from germline at one of its ends, possibly a read error. In the same sample, other DNA sequences code for this CDR3. The CDR3, as DNA: TGCGCCAGCAATAGTCCTAGCGGATACTACGAGCAGTACTTC. This encodes CASNSPSGYYEQYF. The rearrangement uses TRBV28 and TRBJ2-7, with 7 bases matching TRBD2. The CDR3 totals 14 residues. Germline CDR1 reads MDHEN; CDR2 reads SYDVKM.

The genes are TRBV5-4 and TRBJ1-2; the match to TRBD1 covers 8 bases. The CDR3 covers 14 residues. Germline assignment: CDR1 SGHNT and CDR2 YYREEE (reference sequence). Trimming removed 3 bases from V and 8 bases from J; junction bases left unmatched: 9. CDR3 protein: CASSSADRVGGYTF. The CDR3 DNA sequence: TGTGCCAGCAGCTCTGCGGACAGGGTAGGGGGCTACACCTTC.

This clone has just one count. The chain is built from TRBV29-1 and TRBJ2-7, with TRBD1 matching 9 bases. Germline CDR1 SQVTM, CDR2 ANQGSEA. Losses at the gene ends were 4 bases for V and 0 bases for J; bases not matched to a gene: 13. CDR3 size: 17 residues. CDR3 in amino acids: CSVVGGVRGQGSYEQYF. The CDR3 DNA reads as TGCAGCGTTGTTGGGGGGGTGAGGGGACAGGGCTCCTACGAGCAGTACTTC.

The gene calls are TRBV30 and TRBJ1-3; D unclear. CDR1 and CDR2 (germline): GTSNPN, SVGIG (reference sequence). This CDR3 has 17 residues. V was shortened by 1 base and J by 0 bases, with 16 bases between the two germline ends. The CDR3 region is CAWSDRPGRLSGNTIYF. In nucleotides, the CDR3 is TGTGCCTGGAGTGACCGCCCTGGACGGCTCTCTGGAAACACCATATATTTT. Filled out from reference TRBV30 and TRBJ1-3, the complete variable domain reads SQTIHQWPATLVQPVGSPLSLECTVEGTSNPNLYWYRQAAGRGLQLLFYSVGIGQISSEVPQNLSASRPQDRQFILSSKKLLLSDSGFYLCAWSDRPGRLSGNTIYFGEGSWLTVV.

This sequence joins TRBV18 and TRBJ1-5; D gene unclear. This CDR3 region has 14 residues. The germline V gene encodes CDR1 KGHSH and CDR2 LQKENI. Trimming stripped 6 bases from V and 7 bases from J, with 16 bases between. The CDR3 spells CASSPGVHDQPQHF. The DNA of the CDR3 is TGTGCCAGCTCCCCTGGGGTCCACGACCAGCCCCAGCATTTT.

J is TRBJ2-2 and V is TRBV7-8; D is unresolved. V gave up 3 bases and J gave up 4 bases, with 6 bases separating them. Germline V gene sequence: CDR1 SGHVS, CDR2 FQNEAQ. This CDR3 has 13 residues. The CDR3 sequence is CASSFRATGELFF. DNA for the CDR3: TGTGCCAGCAGCTTTCGGGCCACCGGGGAGCTGTTTTTT. Complete variable domain (other parts from reference TRBV7-8 and TRBJ2-2): GAGVSQSPRYKVAKRGQDVALRCDPISGHVSLFWYQQALGQGPEFLTYFQNEAQLDKSGLPSDRFFAERPEGSVSTLKIQRTQQEDSAVYLCASSFRATGELFFGEGSRLTVL.

V gene TRBV5-1 combines with J gene TRBJ1-5; D is undetermined. V lost 0 bases, J lost 1 base, and 8 bases lay in between. The CDR3 has 15 residues. The germline CDR1 and CDR2 sequences are SGHRS and YFSETQ. The CDR3 protein is CASSLATGSNQPQHF. CDR3 bases: TGCGCCAGCAGCTTGGCCACGGGGAGCAATCAGCCCCAGCATTTT.

The table lists this clone with a few counts. V and J are TRBV7-3 and TRBJ2-3; 10 bases match TRBD2. V trimming: 5 bases; J trimming: 5 bases; junction bases outside the gene matches: 10. In germline, CDR1 is SGHTA, CDR2 FQGTGA. This CDR3 has 16 residues. The CDR3 nucleotides are TGTGCCAGCAGCCCTAGTCTAGCGGGGGCGGGAGATACGCAGTATTTT. The encoded protein is CASSPSLAGAGDTQYF.